This T cell receptor beta chain was found in a study of beta chain features in type 1 diabetes. General study points: Fewer junction insertions and more nucleotide deletions appeared in type 1 diabetes patients. Shorter TCRB CDR3s, moderately but significantly so, marked every one of the four CD4+ subsets in Type 1 diabetes patients.

The authors reverse transcribed all of the isolated RNA, so sequencing captured expressed TCRB transcripts. Assay: immunoSEQ multiplex PCR; the TCRdb copy retains only in-frame clones and omits some. Of around 710,000 clones listed, around 12% are singletons. About 110 mL of blood, on average, came from one heparinised draw per donor. CDR1 and CDR2 from the germline V gene are SGHTA and FQGTGA. The CDR3 runs to 16 residues. The V gene lost 1 base and the J gene lost 6 bases, with 16 bases spanning the gap. This clone was seen only a few times. The antigen remains unidentified. The TCR sequence derives from a man aged 30 to 39 with type 1 diabetes. Material: naive CD4+ T cells from blood. The J gene is TRBJ2-1, the V gene TRBV7-3, with D tentatively TRBD1 or TRBD2 (5 bases each). CDR3 protein: CASSLMGTGAVNEQFF. The CDR3 region has the DNA TGTGCCAGCAGCTTAATGGGGACGGGCGCAGTCAATGAGCAGTTCTTC.